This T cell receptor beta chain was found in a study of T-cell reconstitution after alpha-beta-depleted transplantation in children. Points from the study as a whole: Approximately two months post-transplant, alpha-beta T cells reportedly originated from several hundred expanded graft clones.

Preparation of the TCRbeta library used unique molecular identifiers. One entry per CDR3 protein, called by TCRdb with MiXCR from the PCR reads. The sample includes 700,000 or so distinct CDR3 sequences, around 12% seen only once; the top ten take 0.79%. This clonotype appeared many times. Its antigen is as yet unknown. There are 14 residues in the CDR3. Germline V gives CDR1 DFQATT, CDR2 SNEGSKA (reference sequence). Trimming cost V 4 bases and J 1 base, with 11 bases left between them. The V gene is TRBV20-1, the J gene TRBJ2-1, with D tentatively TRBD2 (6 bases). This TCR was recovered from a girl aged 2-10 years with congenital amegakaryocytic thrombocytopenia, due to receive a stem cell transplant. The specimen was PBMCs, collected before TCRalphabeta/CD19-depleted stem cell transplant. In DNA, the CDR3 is TGCAGTGCTAAGCTAGCGTTATCCTACAATGAGCAGTTCTTC. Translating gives CSAKLALSYNEQFF.